This T cell receptor beta chain originates from a study of T cell responses to AZD1222 COVID-19 vaccine. V trimming: 2 bases; J trimming: 1 base; junction bases outside the gene matches: 7. The CDR3 has 16 residues. Only in-frame clones appear in the TCRdb table, and some are missing; sequencing was by immunoSEQ multiplex PCR. The data contain fewer than 130,000 clones, 70% to 90% of them singletons. The TCR originated in an adult who received the AZD1222 COVID-19 vaccine. The input for sequencing was peripheral blood, taken 28 days after the second AZD1222 dose. The chain is built from TRBV23-1 and TRBJ1-1; 7 bases are shared with TRBD1. TRBV23-1 is an open reading frame, and its role is uncertain. The CDR3 region has the DNA TGCGCCAGCAGTCAAGGACAGGCGAAGAAGAACACTGAAGCTTTCTTT. Translation gives CASSQGQAKKNTEAFF.